The 29 T cell receptor beta chains presented below share a single source sample, sequenced in a study of T-cell memory formation after mild COVID-19. One entry per CDR3 protein, called by TCRdb with MiXCR from the 5' RACE reads. Among 350,000 to 450,000 distinct CDR3 sequences listed, approximately 29% were seen once. Sequencing input: PBMCs or a T cell subset sorted from them (not recorded which). The source is an adult woman who had mild COVID-19 (a few samples of this study predate the infection). Cell type and time point are not known.

CDR3 nucleotides: TGTGCCAGCAGTTTGACAGGGGGCAGTGGCTACACCTTC. The encoded protein is CASSLTGGSGYTF. The V gene is TRBV12-3 or TRBV12-4, the J gene TRBJ1-2, with 10 bases lining up with TRBD1. CDR3 size: 13 residues. Germline trimming cut 3 bases from V and 7 bases from J; bases unmatched to any gene: 2.

The chain uses TRBV6-5 and TRBJ2-5; 10 nucleotides align to TRBD2. From germline, CDR1 is MNHEY and CDR2 SVGAGI. The CDR3 is 16 amino acids. The ends lost 6 bases at V and 3 bases at J; junction bases unmatched: 10. CDR3 amino acids: CASRRWASGGEETQYF. The CDR3 nucleotides read TGTGCCAGCAGGAGATGGGCTAGCGGGGGAGAAGAGACCCAGTACTTC.

The genes are TRBV12-3 or TRBV12-4 and TRBJ1-5, with D possibly being TRBD1 (5 bases). The CDR3 totals 14 residues. V dropped 5 bases and J dropped 4 bases, with 12 bases sitting between them. In DNA form, the CDR3 reads TGTGCCAGCAGTGTAGACAGAAAAAATCAGCCCCAGCATTTT. Residues: CASSVDRKNQPQHF.

The V gene is TRBV10-2, the J gene TRBJ2-5; D perhaps matches TRBD1 (6 bases). V was clipped by 8 bases and J by 3 bases, with 10 bases between them. CDR3 length: 12 residues. Germline V gene lookup returns CDR1 WSHSY and CDR2 SAAADI. In DNA form, the CDR3 reads TGCGCCAGCCGGACAGCCGAAGAGACCCAGTACTTC. Translated, it gives CASRTAEETQYF.

This clonotype was seen more than once but under ten times. The gene calls are TRBV12-3 or TRBV12-4 and TRBJ2-7; a possible D gene is TRBD1 (5 bases). The CDR3 covers 16 residues. V dropped 4 bases and J dropped 4 bases, with 20 bases sitting between them. The CDR3 DNA is TGTGCCAGCAGTTCCGATTCGCAGGGTATTGGTTACGAGCAGTACTTC. Amino acid sequence: CASSSDSQGIGYEQYF.

The V gene is TRBV5-1, the J gene TRBJ2-1, with D perhaps TRBD2 (6 bases). V was pared by 7 bases and J by 5 bases, with 19 bases between. The CDR3 spans 15 residues. Per the germline V gene, CDR1 is SGHRS and CDR2 is YFSETQ. For the CDR3, the DNA is TGCGCCAGCGAGGGACGGCCGGGAGTCCACAATGAGCAGTTCTTC. Amino acid sequence: CASEGRPGVHNEQFF.

There are a few counts of this clonotype. CDR3 bases: TGTGCCACCAGCAGAGGGGTGGAAGACAATCAGCCCCAGCATTTT. Protein product: CATSRGVEDNQPQHF. The chain employs TRBV15 and TRBJ1-5; D remains unclear. The V gene lost 1 base and the J gene lost 3 bases, with 10 bases spanning the gap. Germline loops: CDR1 LNHNV, CDR2 YYDKDF (reference sequence). The length of the CDR3 is 15 residues.

The rearrangement joins TRBV24-1 to TRBJ2-1; 7 nucleotides line up with TRBD2. With 7 bases clipped from V and 5 bases from J, the junction kept 7 bases outside the gene matches. Germline loops: CDR1 KGHDR, CDR2 SFDVKD. The CDR3 is made up of 14 amino acids. The CDR3 here is CATSLAAGNNEQFF. The CDR3 coding sequence is TGTGCCACCAGCCTAGCAGCGGGGAACAATGAGCAGTTCTTC.

The V call is TRBV7-9, the J call TRBJ2-6; D unresolved. The CDR3 spans 14 residues. The germline CDR1 and CDR2 sequences are SEHNR and FQNEAQ (reference sequence). The V and J ends lost 0 bases and 4 bases respectively, with 4 bases between them. The CDR3 DNA is TGTGCCAGCAGCTTAGCTGGCGGGGCCAACGTCCTGACTTTC. Translated, it gives CASSLAGGANVLTF.

This clonotype was detected a few times. The rearrangement links TRBV29-1 to TRBJ2-5; D is unresolved. Looked up from germline, CDR1 is SQVTM and CDR2 is ANQGSEA. There are 13 residues in the CDR3. The V end lost 4 bases, the J end lost 1 base, and 10 bases lay between the germline ends. The DNA of the CDR3 is TGCAGCGTTGGTGAGGCGGCCCAAGAGACCCAGTACTTC. This encodes CSVGEAAQETQYF.

The sample holds a few counts of this clonotype. V usage is TRBV24-1 and J usage is TRBJ2-5, with D uncertain. From germline, CDR1 is KGHDR and CDR2 SFDVKD. V lost 3 bases, J lost 5 bases, and 9 bases lay in between. The CDR3 spans 13 residues. The CDR3 region is CATSDTNRETQYF. CDR3 nucleotide sequence: TGTGCCACCAGTGATACGAACCGGGAGACCCAGTACTTC.

This clonotype has only a few counts. In DNA form, the CDR3 reads TGCAGTGCCCACCCTAGCGGGAGGACCTACGAGCAGTACTTC. Its translation: CSAHPSGRTYEQYF. The chain employs TRBV20-1 and TRBJ2-7, with TRBD2 matching 11 bases. V lost 6 bases, J lost 2 bases, and 6 bases stayed unmatched. This CDR3 region has 14 residues. Germline CDR1 DFQATT, CDR2 SNEGSKA (reference sequence).

This chain connects TRBV7-9 to TRBJ2-1; 9 positions match TRBD1. The germline CDR1 and CDR2 sequences are SEHNR and FQNEAQ (reference sequence). V dropped 5 bases and J dropped 8; count of bases not matched to a gene: 16. The CDR3 runs to 17 residues. The CDR3 region has the DNA TGTGCCAGCAGCAACCAACTAACAACACAGGGGGCGGATGAGCAGTTCTTC. Amino acids: CASSNQLTTQGADEQFF. Using reference TRBV7-9 and TRBJ2-1 for the parts outside the CDR3, the full variable domain is DTGVSQNPRHKITKRGQNVTFRCDPISEHNRLYWYRQTLGQGPEFLTYFQNEAQLEKSRLLSDRFSAERPKGSFSTLEIQRTEQGDSAMYLCASSNQLTTQGADEQFFGPGTRLTVL.

The V call is TRBV9, the J call TRBJ2-7, with TRBD1 matching 8 bases. Looked up from germline, CDR1 is SGDLS and CDR2 is YYNGEE. V was pared by 1 base and J by 2 bases, with 2 bases of the junction left unmatched. The CDR3 runs to 14 residues. In DNA form, the CDR3 reads TGTGCCAGCAGCGTACTGGACAGGGCCTACGAGCAGTACTTC. This gives the protein CASSVLDRAYEQYF.

This clonotype was counted only a few times. The V and J genes are TRBV6-2 or TRBV6-3 and TRBJ2-5; D is perhaps TRBD1 (6 bases). The germline V and J ends were trimmed by 6 bases and 4 bases, with 21 bases remaining between them. The CDR3 runs 16 residues. CDR1 MNHEY and CDR2 SVGEGT come from the germline V gene. CDR3 sequence reads: CASSGSGQGYGETQYF. The CDR3 coding sequence is TGTGCCAGCAGCGGATCAGGGCAGGGGTATGGAGAGACCCAGTACTTC.

The J gene is TRBJ2-1, the V gene TRBV7-2, with TRBD2 matching 14 bases. The CDR3 is 16 residues long. Germline-derived CDR1 and CDR2 are SGHTA and FQGNSA. V shed 5 bases, J shed 6 bases, and the junction held 6 bases outside the gene matches. CDR3 coding DNA: TGTGCCAGCAGCCCAGGGACTAGCGGGAGCGGCAATGAGCAGTTCTTC. Amino acids: CASSPGTSGSGNEQFF.

This clonotype was seen more than once but under ten times. The CDR3 bases are TGTGCCAGCAGTTTTCGGGGTGCCACCCAAGGGCCCCAGCATTTT. Translating it yields CASSFRGATQGPQHF. The V call is TRBV12-3 or TRBV12-4, the J call TRBJ1-5; D uncertain. Trimming removed 3 bases from V and 9 bases from J, with 18 bases in between. CDR3 length: 15 amino acids.

This clonotype was seen ten or more times. The V gene is TRBV27, the J gene TRBJ2-2, with D possibly called TRBD1 or TRBD2 (5 bases each). This CDR3 comprises 13 residues. The germline V gene has CDR1 MNHEY and CDR2 SMNVEV (reference sequence). V was clipped by 3 bases and J by 6 bases, with 8 bases between them. The chain's CDR3 is CASSLRGSGELFF. Here the CDR3 DNA reads TGTGCCAGCAGTTTGAGGGGATCCGGGGAGCTGTTTTTT.

This clonotype was seen repeatedly, ten times or more. CDR3: CASKRDTDRYTEAFF. CDR3 bases: TGTGCCAGCAAACGAGACACGGACAGATACACTGAAGCTTTCTTT. The rearrangement joins TRBV25-1 to TRBJ1-1; D perhaps matches TRBD1 (6 bases). There are 15 residues in the CDR3. Germline-derived CDR1 and CDR2 are MGHDK and SYGVNS. The germline V and J ends were trimmed by 7 bases and 3 bases, with 18 bases remaining between them.

The chain couples TRBV5-1 to TRBJ2-2, with D perhaps given as TRBD1 or TRBD2 (5 bases each). CDR3 length: 16 residues. Trimming cost V 4 bases and J 2 bases, with 15 bases left between them. Germline CDR1 reads SGHRS; CDR2 reads YFSETQ. The CDR3 DNA sequence: TGCGCCAGCAGCAGCTCCGGGACGGGAAACACCGGGGAGCTGTTTTTT. Protein sequence: CASSSSGTGNTGELFF.

The genes are TRBV5-1 and TRBJ1-4; 7 positions match TRBD1. The CDR3 covers 16 residues. The germline CDR1 and CDR2 sequences are SGHRS and YFSETQ. The ends lost 0 bases at V and 5 bases at J; junction bases unmatched: 7. The CDR3 reads CASSLETGQRNEKLFF. Here the CDR3 DNA reads TGCGCCAGCAGCTTGGAAACGGGACAGCGCAATGAAAAACTGTTTTTT.

V and J are TRBV12-3 or TRBV12-4 and TRBJ1-4; the D is unclear. V was clipped by 3 bases and J by 7 bases, with 12 bases between them. The CDR3 consists of 14 residues. CDR3 in amino acids: CASSFRAWGEKLFF. The CDR3 nucleotides read TGTGCCAGCAGTTTCCGGGCCTGGGGTGAAAAACTGTTTTTT.

The chain is built from TRBV11-2 and TRBJ1-2; the D gene is possibly TRBD1 (6 bases). The CDR3 is made up of 16 amino acids. Germline loops: CDR1 SGHAT, CDR2 FQNNGV. Deletions cut 6 bases from V and 1 base from J, with 18 bases between. The CDR3 spells CASSQQGSLINYGYTF. The CDR3 bases are TGTGCCAGCAGTCAACAGGGTAGCCTAATTAACTATGGCTACACCTTC.

The chain carries TRBV6-6 and TRBJ1-1; D might be TRBD1 (5 bases). From germline, CDR1 is MNHNY and CDR2 SVGAGI (reference sequence). Trimming shortened V by 10 bases and J by 1 base, and 13 bases separated the two germline ends. The CDR3 consists of 13 residues. CDR3: CAIQEGQNTEAFF. The CDR3, as DNA: TGTGCCATACAGGAAGGACAGAACACTGAAGCTTTCTTT.

This clonotype was detected only a few times. The V call is TRBV4-2, the J call TRBJ2-1; 13 nucleotides agree with TRBD2. The germline CDR1 and CDR2 sequences are LGHNA and YNFKEQ. Germline trimming cut 5 bases from V and 9 bases from J; bases unmatched to any gene: 7. This CDR3 has 15 amino acids. In DNA form, the CDR3 reads TGTGCCAGCAGCGTTGGGACTAGCGGGATAGGTGAGCAGTTCTTC. It specifies CASSVGTSGIGEQFF.

The CDR3 loop is CASSPRLAGDDSYEQYF. Here the CDR3 DNA reads TGTGCCAGCAGCCCCCGGTTAGCGGGAGACGATTCCTACGAGCAGTACTTC. The V and J genes are TRBV7-9 and TRBJ2-7; 9 nucleotides agree with TRBD2. Trimming took 5 bases from V and 1 from J; bases not matched to a gene: 12. CDR1 is SEHNR and CDR2 is FQNEAQ in the germline V gene (reference sequence). This CDR3 has 17 amino acids.

The chain is built from TRBV20-1 and TRBJ2-6, with 8 bases lining up with TRBD1. Germline assignment: CDR1 DFQATT and CDR2 SNEGSKA (reference sequence). V gave up 1 base and J gave up 3 bases; unmatched junction bases: 5. The CDR3 sequence is 16 residues long. As DNA, the CDR3 is TGCAGTGCTAGAGTACACAGGGGGGTTGGGGCCAACGTCCTGACTTTC. This gives the protein CSARVHRGVGANVLTF.

The chain joins TRBV11-2 to TRBJ2-7, with D perhaps matching TRBD1 or TRBD2 (5 bases each). V lost 1 base, J lost 9 bases, and 16 bases lay in between. CDR3 size: 14 residues. The germline V gene has CDR1 SGHAT and CDR2 FQNNGV. This chain's CDR3 is CASSLGGSNDGQYF. In nucleotides, the CDR3 is TGTGCCAGCAGCTTAGGGGGGTCGAACGATGGGCAGTACTTC.

This clonotype appeared once. V and J are TRBV12-3 or TRBV12-4 and TRBJ1-4, with 7 nucleotides matching TRBD1. The CDR3 spans 15 residues. V shed 5 bases and J 3 bases; nucleotides not matched to a gene: 6. The CDR3: CASSLSGGANEKLFF. CDR3 nucleotides: TGTGCCAGCAGTCTCTCAGGGGGTGCTAATGAAAAACTGTTTTTT.